This passage covers 30 T cell receptor beta chains from one sample sequenced in a study of blood T cell repertoires in COVID-19 (dated by TCRdb to between 2020 and 2021). Library creation used the immunoSEQ multiplex PCR assay. As stored in TCRdb, this immuneACCESS dataset retains in-frame rearrangements with V and J assigned. A fraction of the clones does not appear; measured against another copy, unresolved V genes explain less than half of the discrepancy, and the remainder lacks a known reason. The sample table contains 75,000 to 85,000 clones; only one count was recorded for about nine tenths of them. 40% to 55% of the sample goes to the ten largest clones. What was sequenced was peripheral blood. The receptors stem from a human donor in a cohort sampled during active COVID-19.

V and J are TRBV18 and TRBJ2-5, with 11 bases identical to TRBD1. The J segment lost 3 bases and the V segment lost 4 bases, leaving 7 bases of the junction unmatched. Germline values: CDR1 KGHSH, CDR2 LQKENI. The CDR3 is 16 residues long. CDR3 in DNA: TGTGCCAGCTCACGTGGGACAGGGGGATACAAAGAGACCCAGTACTTC. Residues: CASSRGTGGYKETQYF.

The J gene is TRBJ1-6, the V gene TRBV5-6; 7 nucleotides match TRBD1. V shed 1 base and J 7 bases; nucleotides not matched to a gene: 5. The CDR3 totals 15 residues. The germline CDR1 and CDR2 sequences are SGHDT and YYEEEE. CDR3: CASSLRGTENSPLHF. The CDR3 nucleotides read TGTGCCAGCAGCTTGAGGGGGACAGAGAATTCACCCCTCCACTTT.

V and J are TRBV7-2 and TRBJ2-7; D may be TRBD2 (6 bases). V was trimmed by 2 bases and J by 2 bases, leaving 7 bases between them. Germline CDR1 and CDR2: SGHTA and FQGNSA. This CDR3 is 13 amino acids long. The CDR3 region is CASSLRRAYEQYF. DNA of the CDR3: TGTGCCAGCAGCTTAAGGAGGGCCTACGAGCAGTACTTC. Filled out from reference TRBV7-2 and TRBJ2-7, the complete variable domain reads GAGVSQSPSNKVTEKGKDVELRCDPISGHTALYWYRQSLGQGLEFLIYFQGNSAPDKSGLPSDRFSAERTGGSVSTLTIQRTQQEDSAVYLCASSLRRAYEQYFGPGTRLTVT.

The chain is built from TRBV18 and TRBJ2-5; no clear D. The CDR3 length is 12 residues. From germline, CDR1 is KGHSH and CDR2 LQKENI. V was clipped by 5 bases and J by 2 bases, with 6 bases between them. The chain's CDR3 is CASSKEQETQYF. In nucleotides, the CDR3 is TGTGCCAGCTCAAAGGAGCAAGAGACCCAGTACTTC.

The J gene is TRBJ2-7, the V gene TRBV5-4; 8 nucleotides agree with TRBD1. The CDR3 totals 15 residues. Germline assignment: CDR1 SGHNT and CDR2 YYREEE (reference sequence). J gave up 3 bases and V 5 bases, and 10 bases lay outside the gene matches. The CDR3 loop is CASSSALDRDYEQYF. The DNA of the CDR3 is TGTGCCAGCAGTTCTGCCCTGGACAGGGACTACGAGCAGTACTTC. Looking up the rest from reference TRBV5-4 and TRBJ2-7 gives the full variable domain: ETGVTQSPTHLIKTRGQQVTLRCSSQSGHNTVSWYQQALGQGPQFIFQYYREEENGRGNFPPRFSGLQFPNYSSELNVNALELDDSALYLCASSSALDRDYEQYFGPGTRLTVT.

A few counts support this clone. This chain joins TRBV6-5 and TRBJ2-7; 9 nucleotides align to TRBD2. V lost 6 bases, J lost 4 bases, and 7 bases stayed unmatched. The CDR3 covers 14 residues. Germline V lookup: CDR1 MNHEY, CDR2 SVGAGI. CDR3 in DNA: TGTGCCAGCAGCCCGACTAGCGGCCCTTACGAGCAGTACTTC. Protein product: CASSPTSGPYEQYF.

The chain joins TRBV6-2 or TRBV6-3 to TRBJ2-1, with TRBD2 identical over 10 bases. Germline CDR1 and CDR2: MNHEY and SVGEGT. The CDR3 length is 15 residues. V gave up 0 bases and J gave up 9 bases; unmatched junction bases: 5. The CDR3 reads CASSYSRLAGPEQFF. The CDR3 DNA follows: TGTGCCAGCAGTTACTCGAGACTAGCGGGCCCTGAGCAGTTCTTC.

The chain employs TRBV18 and TRBJ2-3; 10 nucleotides align to TRBD1. The CDR3 runs 15 residues. Germline assignment: CDR1 KGHSH and CDR2 LQKENI. V lost 0 bases, J lost 4 bases, and 1 base stayed unmatched. The CDR3 coding sequence is TGTGCCAGCTCACCACCCGGACAGGGGGCAGATACGCAGTATTTT. Translating gives CASSPPGQGADTQYF.

V gene TRBV9 combines with J gene TRBJ2-3; D unclear. V was clipped by 3 bases and J by 8 bases, with 13 bases between them. This CDR3 has 13 residues. The germline gives CDR1 SGDLS, CDR2 YYNGEE. The CDR3 bases are TGTGCCAGCAGCGATATTTCGCCGGGTACGCAGTATTTT. It codes for CASSDISPGTQYF.

The chain recombines TRBV7-9 with TRBJ1-3; 8 bases match TRBD1. The ends lost 5 bases at V and 8 bases at J; junction bases unmatched: 5. This CDR3 spans 13 amino acids. Germline V gene data show CDR1 as SEHNR and CDR2 as FQNEAQ (reference sequence). The CDR3 sequence is CASSGQGVDTIYF. The CDR3 nucleotides read TGTGCCAGCAGCGGACAGGGTGTGGACACCATATATTTT.

The V and J genes are TRBV6-2 or TRBV6-3 and TRBJ2-3, with 8 nucleotides matching TRBD2. This CDR3 spans 15 amino acids. The V gene end was trimmed by 6 bases and the J gene end by 6 bases; junction bases not matched to a gene: 11. CDR1 and CDR2 from the germline V gene are MNHEY and SVGEGT. The CDR3, as DNA: TGTGCCAGCAGCCGACCGGGACTAGGATCGGATACGCAGTATTTT. Translation: CASSRPGLGSDTQYF.

The rearrangement uses TRBV19 and TRBJ1-3, with 9 bases identical to TRBD1. The CDR3 consists of 15 residues. The junction had 9 bases not matched to a gene; V was cut back by 5 bases and J by 7 bases. From germline, CDR1 is LNHDA and CDR2 SQIVND (reference sequence). This CDR3 is CASSDPGTGTNTIYF. The CDR3 DNA follows: TGTGCCAGTAGTGATCCGGGGACAGGGACCAACACCATATATTTT.

The sample holds one count of this clone. This chain uses TRBV19 with TRBJ2-7; 8 bases agree with TRBD2. V lost 1 base, J lost 2 bases, and 4 bases stayed unmatched. The CDR3 loop spans 15 amino acids. CDR1 and CDR2 from the germline V gene are LNHDA and SQIVND (reference sequence). The DNA of the CDR3 is TGTGCCAGTAGTATAGGCGGGGGGTATGCCTACGAGCAGTACTTC. As protein: CASSIGGGYAYEQYF.

The V gene is TRBV11-3, the J gene TRBJ2-1, with D possibly matching TRBD1 (5 bases). This CDR3 is 13 amino acids long. Germline V lookup: CDR1 SGHNT, CDR2 YENEEA. Trimming stripped 4 bases from V and 9 bases from J, with 13 bases between. CDR3 amino acids: CASSSSSGREQFF. CDR3 DNA sequence: TGTGCCAGCAGCTCATCCTCAGGGCGTGAGCAGTTCTTC.

The J gene is TRBJ2-5, the V gene TRBV3-1 (or the pseudogene TRBV3-2); D may be TRBD2 (6 bases). Germline loops: CDR1 LGHDT, CDR2 YNNKEL (reference sequence). The CDR3 extends over 14 amino acids. V was trimmed by 3 bases and J by 2 bases, leaving 10 bases between them. The CDR3 DNA is TGTGCCAGCAGCCAGGGACTGTGGCAAGAGACCCAGTACTTC. It is translated as CASSQGLWQETQYF.

The rearrangement uses TRBV5-1 and TRBJ1-1; D is perhaps TRBD1 (5 bases). Germline assignment: CDR1 SGHRS and CDR2 YFSETQ. The CDR3 runs 15 residues. V shed 9 bases and J shed 5 bases, with 23 bases lying between them. The CDR3 sequence is CATSGPAGGGTEAFF. The CDR3 nucleotides read TGCGCCACCTCAGGGCCGGCGGGAGGAGGAACTGAAGCTTTCTTT.

This rearrangement joins TRBV25-1 to TRBJ2-3; 11 bases align to TRBD1. This CDR3 has 14 residues. Germline-derived CDR1 and CDR2 are MGHDK and SYGVNS. With 4 bases clipped from V and 11 bases from J, the junction kept 8 bases outside the gene matches. The CDR3, as DNA: TGTGCCAGCAGTGTTTCCGGGACAGGGGGGGTGCAGTATTTT. Protein: CASSVSGTGGVQYF.

The chain has TRBV5-1 and TRBJ1-5; D unresolved. Germline V lookup: CDR1 SGHRS, CDR2 YFSETQ. Trimming shortened V by 0 bases and J by 5 bases, and 12 bases separated the two germline ends. The CDR3 covers 15 residues. The CDR3 protein is CASSLGSGGDQPQHF. DNA for the CDR3: TGCGCCAGCAGCTTGGGGAGCGGAGGAGATCAGCCCCAGCATTTT. Filled out from reference TRBV5-1 and TRBJ1-5, the complete variable domain reads KAGVTQTPRYLIKTRGQQVTLSCSPISGHRSVSWYQQTPGQGLQFLFEYFSETQRNKGNFPGRFSGRQFSNSRSEMNVSTLELGDSALYLCASSLGSGGDQPQHFGDGTRLSIL.

V usage is TRBV5-4 and J usage is TRBJ2-7; 9 bases match TRBD1. In germline, CDR1 is SGHNT, CDR2 YYREEE (reference sequence). The CDR3 extends over 16 amino acids. The junction had 9 bases not matched to a gene; V was cut back by 2 bases and J by 3 bases. This chain's CDR3 is CASSFHTPGQGYEQYF. The CDR3 DNA sequence: TGTGCCAGCAGCTTCCACACGCCGGGACAGGGCTACGAGCAGTACTTC. The full variable domain, in which reference TRBV5-4 and TRBJ2-7 provide the parts outside the CDR3, is ETGVTQSPTHLIKTRGQQVTLRCSSQSGHNTVSWYQQALGQGPQFIFQYYREEENGRGNFPPRFSGLQFPNYSSELNVNALELDDSALYLCASSFHTPGQGYEQYFGPGTRLTVT.

This chain joins TRBV19 and TRBJ1-3; 7 bases match TRBD1. The V and J ends lost 6 bases and 0 bases, in that order; junction bases with no gene match: 8. The CDR3 has 16 amino acids. Germline CDR1 is LNHDA and CDR2 is SQIVND (reference sequence). CDR3 region: CASSHGTESSGNTIYF. CDR3 nucleotides: TGTGCCAGTAGCCACGGGACAGAGAGCTCTGGAAACACCATATATTTT.

The chain uses TRBV24-1 and TRBJ2-2; a weak D match, TRBD1 (6 bases). This CDR3 has 17 amino acids. V was trimmed by 3 bases and J by 2 bases, leaving 15 bases between them. CDR1 is KGHDR and CDR2 is SFDVKD in the germline V gene. The CDR3 sequence is CATSDNNRAGNTGELFF. CDR3 coding DNA: TGTGCCACCAGTGATAATAACAGGGCCGGCAACACCGGGGAGCTGTTTTTT.

The genes are TRBV9 and TRBJ2-3, with D possibly matching TRBD1 (5 bases). CDR1 and CDR2 from the germline V gene are SGDLS and YYNGEE. The germline V and J ends were trimmed by 3 bases and 0 bases, with 17 bases remaining between them. The CDR3 sequence is 17 residues long. The CDR3 DNA reads TGTGCCAGCAGCGATGACACAGGAGCCCCTAGCACAGATACGCAGTATTTT. This translates into CASSDDTGAPSTDTQYF.

The V and J genes are TRBV11-2 and TRBJ1-2, with D perhaps matching TRBD1 (6 bases). This CDR3 region has 13 residues. V was trimmed by 4 bases and J by 7 bases, leaving 13 bases between them. The germline CDR1 and CDR2 sequences are SGHAT and FQNNGV. CDR3 bases: TGTGCCAGCAGCTACGACAGGTTTGGTGGCTACACCTTC. This encodes CASSYDRFGGYTF.

The chain carries TRBV19 and TRBJ2-2, with 10 bases matching TRBD1. This CDR3 contains 16 residues. Trimming took 3 bases from V and 3 from J; bases not matched to a gene: 4. CDR1 and CDR2 from the germline V gene are LNHDA and SQIVND (reference sequence). This CDR3 reads CASSMFGTGDTGELFF. CDR3 DNA: TGTGCCAGTAGTATGTTCGGGACAGGGGACACCGGGGAGCTGTTTTTT.

The CDR3 is CASSLARKTDGYTF. CDR3 in DNA: TGTGCCAGCAGCTTGGCCAGGAAGACAGATGGCTACACCTTC. The chain couples TRBV5-5 to TRBJ1-2; D possibly corresponds to TRBD1 (5 bases). CDR1 and CDR2 from the germline V gene are SGHKS and YYEKEE (reference sequence). This CDR3 is built from 14 residues. Trimming stripped 0 bases from V and 6 bases from J, with 12 bases between.

V gene TRBV3-1 (or the pseudogene TRBV3-2) combines with J gene TRBJ2-7; 8 bases fit TRBD1. Germline V gene data show CDR1 as LGHDT and CDR2 as YNNKEL (reference sequence). There are 15 residues in the CDR3. The V gene end was trimmed by 4 bases and the J gene end by 2 bases; junction bases not matched to a gene: 7. The CDR3 DNA sequence: TGTGCCAGCAGCCGTGGGACAGGAGGGCCCTACGAGCAGTACTTC. Protein: CASSRGTGGPYEQYF.

The chain recombines TRBV7-9 with TRBJ2-7; TRBD2 matches at 7 bases. The CDR3 has 15 amino acids. V gave up 0 bases and J gave up 2 bases; unmatched junction bases: 4. CDR1 and CDR2 (germline): SEHNR, FQNEAQ (reference sequence). The CDR3, as DNA: TGTGCCAGCAGCTTAGCGGGACTATCCGCCTACGAGCAGTACTTC. It encodes CASSLAGLSAYEQYF.

The chain joins TRBV12-3 or TRBV12-4 to TRBJ2-3, with TRBD2 identical over 13 bases. The CDR3 extends over 12 amino acids. V lost 6 bases, J lost 13 bases, and 4 bases stayed unmatched. The CDR3, as DNA: TGTGCCAGCAGCCGCGGGACTAGCGGGAAGTATTTT. Translation: CASSRGTSGKYF.

The CDR3 DNA sequence: TGTGCCAGCAGCTTCCCCGGACTAGGTATCTGCAATGAGCAGTTCTTC. As protein: CASSFPGLGICNEQFF. The V and J genes are TRBV7-3 and TRBJ2-1, with TRBD2 identical over 7 bases. With 3 bases clipped from V and 6 bases from J, the junction kept 11 bases outside the gene matches. CDR3 length: 16 amino acids. Looked up from germline, CDR1 is SGHTA and CDR2 is FQGTGA.

This chain joins TRBV2 and TRBJ2-5; TRBD1 matches 8 bases. The germline gives CDR1 SNHLY, CDR2 FYNNEI. After removal of 5 bases from V and 4 bases from J, the junction contained 3 bases not matched to a gene. The CDR3 is 13 amino acids. The CDR3 DNA sequence: TGTGCCAGCAGTAGACAGGGGTCAGAGACCCAGTACTTC. Residues: CASSRQGSETQYF. The whole variable domain, remainder taken from reference TRBV2 and TRBJ2-5, is EPEVTQTPSHQVTQMGQEVILRCVPISNHLYFYWYRQILGQKVEFLVSFYNNEISEKSEIFDDQFSVERPDGSNFTLKIRSTKLEDSAMYFCASSRQGSETQYFGPGTRLLVL.